What follows are 7 T cell receptor beta chains derived from one specimen sequenced in a study of siplizumab effects on memory and regulatory T cells. Sequencing used immunoSEQ multiplex PCR; TCRdb keeps in-frame clones, though not all of them. The sample has over 85,000 clones, 95% to 97% seen once. The sequenced material came from naive CD4+ T cells sorted from blood. The receptors originated from a human donor in good health.

The CDR3 DNA is TGTGCCAGCAGTTATTTACGGGGAAGCTACGAGCAGTACTTC. This encodes CASSYLRGSYEQYF. V usage is TRBV6-5 and J usage is TRBJ2-7, with a weak D call TRBD2 (5 bases). Germline V gene lookup returns CDR1 MNHEY and CDR2 SVGAGI. CDR3 length: 14 residues. V shed 3 bases and J shed 3 bases, with 12 bases lying between them.

The gene calls are TRBV5-4 and TRBJ1-2, with D possibly matching TRBD1 (5 bases). The V end lost 0 bases, the J end lost 2 bases, and 11 bases lay between the germline ends. The CDR3 spans 15 residues. The germline gives CDR1 SGHNT, CDR2 YYREEE (reference sequence). The CDR3 is CASSLELWGNYGYTF. The CDR3 coding sequence is TGTGCCAGCAGCTTGGAACTGTGGGGCAACTATGGCTACACCTTC.

The V and J genes are TRBV6-1 and TRBJ2-3; 7 bases align to TRBD1. The germline V gene encodes CDR1 MNHNS and CDR2 SASEGT. V trimming: 6 bases; J trimming: 2 bases; junction bases outside the gene matches: 8. The CDR3 has 15 residues. CDR3 sequence reads: CASSPRGQLTDTQYF. CDR3 in DNA: TGTGCCAGCAGCCCAAGGGGACAGCTCACAGATACGCAGTATTTT.

V is TRBV27 and J is TRBJ1-2; D gene unclear. V was clipped by 6 bases and J by 3 bases, with 11 bases between them. The length of the CDR3 is 13 residues. Per the germline V gene, CDR1 is MNHEY and CDR2 is SMNVEV (reference sequence). The CDR3 nucleotides read TGTGCCAGCAGCGGGCAAGGAGACTATGGCTACACCTTC. This gives the protein CASSGQGDYGYTF.

The V and J genes are TRBV7-2 and TRBJ2-1; 14 bases fit TRBD2. Germline-derived CDR1 and CDR2 are SGHTA and FQGNSA. This CDR3 comprises 16 residues. V shed 5 bases, J shed 7 bases, and the junction held 7 bases outside the gene matches. The CDR3 DNA sequence: TGTGCCAGCAGCCAAAGGGGACTAGCGGGGGCAAATGAGCAGTTCTTC. Translation gives CASSQRGLAGANEQFF. The full variable domain, in which reference TRBV7-2 and TRBJ2-1 provide the parts outside the CDR3, is GAGVSQSPSNKVTEKGKDVELRCDPISGHTALYWYRQSLGQGLEFLIYFQGNSAPDKSGLPSDRFSAERTGGSVSTLTIQRTQQEDSAVYLCASSQRGLAGANEQFFGPGTRLTVL.

The CDR3 region has the DNA TGTGCCAGCACAGGGGGGGGAGTAGGAGGTGGGGACTATGGCTACACCTTC. This gives the protein CASTGGGVGGGDYGYTF. The chain recombines TRBV28 with TRBJ1-2; 7 bases map to TRBD1. Looked up from germline, CDR1 is MDHEN and CDR2 is SYDVKM. The trim removed 7 bases at V and 3 bases at J, leaving 17 bases unmatched. The CDR3 extends over 17 amino acids.

The V gene is TRBV29-1, the J gene TRBJ2-7, with D possibly matching TRBD2 (6 bases). Trimming removed 6 bases at V and 2 bases at J, with 17 bases between. The germline gives CDR1 SQVTM, CDR2 ANQGSEA. This CDR3 has 14 amino acids. The CDR3 nucleotides read TGCAGCGTGAGGTTCCTCGGAGGGGCCTACGAGCAGTACTTC. Protein sequence: CSVRFLGGAYEQYF.